This TCR beta chain was sequenced for a study of persistence of HIV-infected CD4 T cells. As to this clone: Its antigen is unknown.

Cells were stimulated with CMV-infected fibroblast lysates at 8 to 10 ug/mL. CD40L-negative CD69-negative CD45RO-high memory CD4+ T cells were sorted as populations depleted of antigen-responding cells. This CDR3 has 14 residues. Germline CDR1 and CDR2: LNHDA and SQIVND (reference sequence). V trimming: 4 bases; J trimming: 1 base; junction bases outside the gene matches: 0. Sequencing used immunoSEQ version 4 in survey mode. Some clones are missing from TCRdb's copy, which holds only in-frame ones; the method was immunoSEQ multiplex PCR. The sample records 45,000 to 55,000 clones, about four fifths being singletons.

V usage is TRBV19 and J usage is TRBJ1-3; TRBD1 aligns across 8 bases. This sample comprised CD4+ T cells sorted from PBMCs after 18-hour stimulation, obtained from a patient who received antiretroviral therapy. This sequence originates from an adult man with HIV who was CMV-seropositive. CDR3 nucleotide sequence: TGTGCCAGTAGTAGACAGGGGTCTGGAAACACCATATATTTT. It is translated as CASSRQGSGNTIYF. Full variable domain (missing parts from reference TRBV19 and TRBJ1-3): DGGITQSPKYLFRKEGQNVTLSCEQNLNHDAMYWYRQDPGQGLRLIYYSQIVNDFQKGDIAEGYSVSREKKESFPLTVTSAQKNPTAFYLCASSRQGSGNTIYFGEGSWLTVV.